This record concerns one T cell receptor (beta chain) sequence. This sample was included in a study of cytomegalovirus exposure and HLA in healthy donors. The CDR3 covers 13 residues. The V and J ends lost 4 bases and 6 bases respectively, with 11 bases between them. Germline CDR1 is LNHNV and CDR2 is YYDKDF (reference sequence). PCR employed 60 Vbeta and 13 Jbeta primers. Produced via immunoSEQ multiplex PCR; TCRdb's table is partial and in-frame only. The sample lists 160,000 or so clones; around 78% were seen once. The chain links TRBV15 to TRBJ2-3; D call uncertain. The TCR comes from a woman aged 40 to 50 in good health and CMV-seronegative. Sequences were obtained from PBMCs. The CDR3 nucleotides read TGTGCCACCAGCACCCGGCCCGGGGATACGCAGTATTTT. Protein product: CATSTRPGDTQYF.